This entry describes one TCR beta chain. The target antigen is unknown. V gave up 4 bases and J gave up 3 bases; unmatched junction bases: 12. Germline V gives CDR1 MGHRA, CDR2 YSYEKL. The CDR3 covers 16 residues. This entry belongs to a study of T cell responses to AZD1222 COVID-19 vaccine. TCRdb's copy holds only in-frame clones and misses some; the assay was immunoSEQ multiplex PCR. The table has about 97,000 clones, about 88% seen once. Overall study findings and caveats: White British people made up most donors, females outnumbered males, and clonal diversity was possibly underestimated. At baseline, seropositivity was found in only six AZD1222 recipients. Spike-specific TCR breadth and depth were elevated following two AZD1222 doses.

V is TRBV4-1 and J is TRBJ2-7; 7 bases match TRBD2. The TCR originated in an adult in good health. The sample here was peripheral blood, taken on day 0 of AZD1222 vaccination. CDR3 residues: CASSPILGWTSYEQYF. For the CDR3, the DNA is TGCGCCAGCAGCCCCATACTGGGCTGGACTAGCTACGAGCAGTACTTC.